A single sample gave rise to the 19 T cell receptor beta chains below, sequenced in a study of T cells in Graves' hyperthyroidism and ophthalmopathy. Amplification of TCR beta CDR3 regions used RNA as the template. RT-PCR in the first round (using the HTBI primer set) targeted the TCR CDR3. TCRdb recomputed calls from the multiplex PCR reads with MiXCR, one row per CDR3 protein. The repertoire holds some 320,000 distinct CDR3 sequences, with around 13% as singletons. The sequenced material came from blood. The receptors come from a woman aged 40 to 55 with Graves' ophthalmopathy.

This clonotype occurred a few times. This chain connects TRBV5-4 to TRBJ2-6; the D gene is possibly TRBD1 (6 bases). Germline lookup yields CDR1 SGHNT and CDR2 YYREEE (reference sequence). The CDR3 is made up of 15 amino acids. V dropped 3 bases and J dropped 9 bases, with 16 bases sitting between them. CDR3 residues: CASSYTTGSRNVLTF. CDR3 DNA sequence: TGTGCCAGCAGCTATACCACAGGGTCCCGCAACGTCCTGACTTTC.

The chain couples TRBV19 to TRBJ2-7, with D possibly being TRBD1 or TRBD2 (5 bases each). CDR1 is LNHDA, CDR2 SQIVND, per germline (reference sequence). Trimming pared 5 bases from V and 2 bases from J, leaving 13 bases between. The CDR3 spans 14 residues. In nucleotides, the CDR3 is TGTGCCAGTAGTCTCCGGGACGGCGCCTACGAGCAGTACTTC. Protein product: CASSLRDGAYEQYF.

This clonotype was recorded many times. The chain employs TRBV10-3 and TRBJ1-1; 8 nucleotides line up with TRBD1. The J segment lost 3 bases and the V segment lost 1 base, leaving 7 bases of the junction unmatched. Germline-derived CDR1 and CDR2 are ENHRY and SYGVKD. The CDR3 length is 16 residues. CDR3 residues: CAISELGTGQDTEAFF. CDR3 in DNA: TGTGCCATCAGTGAGTTGGGAACGGGACAGGACACTGAAGCTTTCTTT.

The sample holds many counts of this clonotype. The chain employs TRBV7-9 and TRBJ1-2, with D unclear. CDR3 size: 12 residues. Germline CDR1 reads SEHNR; CDR2 reads FQNEAQ (reference sequence). V lost 5 bases and J lost 7, with 11 bases in between. Written as DNA, the CDR3 is TGTGCCAGCAGCCCAGCGGATGGTGGCTACACCTTC. This translates into CASSPADGGYTF.

This clonotype was observed at least ten times. The genes are TRBV6-1 and TRBJ1-1, with TRBD1 matching over 7 bases. The V and J ends lost 5 bases and 1 base, in that order; junction bases with no gene match: 4. Germline V gene sequence: CDR1 MNHNS, CDR2 SASEGT. The CDR3 extends over 14 amino acids. The CDR3 DNA is TGTGCCAGCAGTTCCCGGGACAGGAACACTGAAGCTTTCTTT. Its protein product is CASSSRDRNTEAFF.

This clonotype was counted many times. This CDR3 reads CSARSPPGQGAGDTQYF. The CDR3 nucleotides are TGCAGTGCTAGATCTCCCCCGGGACAGGGGGCAGGAGATACGCAGTATTTT. V is TRBV20-1 and J is TRBJ2-3; the match to TRBD1 covers 12 bases. The germline V gene encodes CDR1 DFQATT and CDR2 SNEGSKA (reference sequence). V was clipped by 2 bases and J by 5 bases; unmatched bases: 11. The CDR3 consists of 17 residues.

This clonotype showed up many times. The J gene is TRBJ1-6, the V gene TRBV6-2 or TRBV6-3; no definite D call. Trimming stripped 6 bases from V and 7 bases from J, with 7 bases between. Germline CDR1 and CDR2: MNHEY and SVGEGT. The CDR3 sequence is 12 residues long. CDR3 in DNA: TGTGCCAGCAGGGTTGGAAATTCACCCCTCCACTTT. Its translation: CASRVGNSPLHF.

The chain is built from TRBV20-1 and TRBJ2-6; possibly TRBD1 or TRBD2 for D (7 bases each). CDR3 length: 15 residues. V was pared by 4 bases and J by 4 bases, with 14 bases between. Germline values: CDR1 DFQATT, CDR2 SNEGSKA (reference sequence). This CDR3 is CSANRGGSGANVLTF. The CDR3 DNA is TGCAGTGCTAACAGGGGAGGGAGCGGGGCCAACGTCCTGACTTTC.

The sample holds many counts of this clonotype. This rearrangement joins TRBV12-3 or TRBV12-4 to TRBJ2-1; 11 nucleotides line up with TRBD1. This CDR3 region has 15 residues. V gave up 3 bases and J gave up 6 bases; unmatched junction bases: 4. CDR3 protein: CASSFGDRGFNEQFF. The CDR3 coding sequence is TGTGCCAGCAGTTTCGGGGACAGGGGGTTCAATGAGCAGTTCTTC.

Turning to this clonotype: At one end, the junction sequence differs from germline, possibly due to a read error. The rearrangement uses TRBV5-1 and TRBJ2-7; D call uncertain. The germline V gene has CDR1 SGHRS and CDR2 YFSETQ. The CDR3 spans 12 residues. The CDR3 reads CASSVDGYEQHF. In DNA, the CDR3 is TGCGCCAGCAGCGTGGACGGCTACGAGCAGCACTTC.

This clonotype has only a few counts. The rearrangement uses TRBV5-1 and TRBJ2-2, with TRBD1 matching over 8 bases. The germline V gene has CDR1 SGHRS and CDR2 YFSETQ. V trimming: 0 bases; J trimming: 2 bases; junction bases outside the gene matches: 3. The CDR3 runs 16 residues. CDR3 sequence reads: CASSLAPGGNTGELFF. CDR3 DNA: TGCGCCAGCAGCTTGGCCCCAGGGGGCAACACCGGGGAGCTGTTTTTT.

The rearrangement joins TRBV2 to TRBJ2-7, with 8 bases matching TRBD1. CDR1 SNHLY and CDR2 FYNNEI come from the germline V gene. This CDR3 spans 14 amino acids. J was trimmed by 6 bases and V by 4 bases; bases with no gene match: 8. The CDR3 DNA is TGTGCCAGCAGTGGGGAACAGGGGGTTGTCGAGCAGTACTTC. As protein: CASSGEQGVVEQYF.

In this sample, this clonotype turned up many times. The chain links TRBV6-2 or TRBV6-3 to TRBJ1-5; 8 bases align to TRBD1. The trim removed 6 bases at V and 6 bases at J, leaving 7 bases unmatched. The CDR3 has 14 residues. Germline V gene sequence: CDR1 MNHEY, CDR2 SVGEGT. The CDR3, as DNA: TGTGCCAGCAGACAAGGGACAGGCGGTCAGCCCCAGCATTTT. Protein sequence: CASRQGTGGQPQHF.

The chain is built from TRBV7-9 and TRBJ2-7, with D possibly TRBD1 on 6 matching bases. Trimming pared 4 bases from V and 0 bases from J, leaving 25 bases between. The CDR3 sequence is 19 residues long. Germline V lookup: CDR1 SEHNR, CDR2 FQNEAQ (reference sequence). CDR3 sequence reads: CASSSYITKTGKSSYEQYF. The CDR3 nucleotides read TGTGCCAGCAGCTCCTACATAACTAAAACAGGGAAAAGCTCCTACGAGCAGTACTTC.

V is TRBV7-8 and J is TRBJ2-5; D possibly uses TRBD1 or TRBD2 (5 bases each). Trimming removed 5 bases at V and 4 bases at J, with 20 bases between. This CDR3 is built from 16 residues. The germline V gene encodes CDR1 SGHVS and CDR2 FQNEAQ. The CDR3 is CASSLGVAGVTETQYF. The CDR3 bases are TGTGCCAGCAGCCTAGGGGTGGCGGGTGTCACAGAGACCCAGTACTTC.

The J gene is TRBJ1-2, the V gene TRBV4-2; D uncertain. The CDR3 totals 13 residues. The ends were cut back, 0 bases at V and 6 bases at J, with 8 bases in the middle. Germline CDR1 and CDR2: LGHNA and YNFKEQ. The chain's CDR3 is CASSQDLVHGYTF. CDR3 nucleotides: TGTGCCAGCAGCCAAGATCTTGTGCATGGCTACACCTTC.

The chain has TRBV19 and TRBJ1-1; TRBD1 aligns across 8 bases. Trimming removed 6 bases from V and 3 bases from J; junction bases left unmatched: 6. This CDR3 is 14 amino acids long. Germline CDR1 and CDR2: LNHDA and SQIVND (reference sequence). The CDR3 protein is CASRTTGDHTEAFF. The CDR3 DNA reads as TGTGCCAGTAGAACGACAGGGGACCACACTGAAGCTTTCTTT.

The gene calls are TRBV4-2 and TRBJ2-1; TRBD1 aligns across 7 bases. CDR3 length: 17 amino acids. Per the germline V gene, CDR1 is LGHNA and CDR2 is YNFKEQ. J gave up 4 bases and V 0 bases, and 9 bases lay outside the gene matches. In nucleotides, the CDR3 is TGTGCCAGCAGCCAAGACGCTCGGACAGGAAAATACAATGAGCAGTTCTTC. It is translated as CASSQDARTGKYNEQFF.

This clonotype has at least ten counts. The rearrangement joins TRBV6-1 to TRBJ2-1, with D perhaps TRBD2 (6 bases). Germline CDR1 MNHNS, CDR2 SASEGT. V was shortened by 11 bases and J by 1 base, with 18 bases between the two germline ends. The CDR3 sequence is 15 residues long. Here the CDR3 reads CAGTGGTGSYNEQFF. CDR3 in DNA: TGTGCCGGCACGGGCGGGACCGGATCCTACAATGAGCAGTTCTTC.